This section outlines one T cell receptor beta chain sequence together with its context. Its antigen remains undetermined. Base qualities are not at hand, and no much larger clone is one base apart. TCRbeta CDR3 regions were sequenced with the immunoSEQ Assay. After extraction, genomic DNA underwent amplification by bias-controlled multiplex PCR, followed by high-throughput sequencing. In the paper's pipeline: Collapsing and filtering of sequences were performed to quantify the absolute abundance of each unique TCRbeta CDR3 region. Usable DNA was measured by amplifying reference genes present in all nucleated cells, and TCRbeta template counts were normalized to that usable DNA to estimate T cell fraction. Repertoire TCRs were annotated as SARS-CoV-2-specific by exact matching of V gene, CDR3 amino acid sequence and J gene to a known reactive TCR set. The reference SARS-CoV-2 TCR set was obtained from MIRA and was filtered for enrichment in COVID-19-positive ImmuneCODE repertoires, whereby public or cross-reactive TCRs were removed. Drawing on the MIRA antigens, annotated TCRs were analysed further at the level of specific ORF or position within ORF. Breadth was defined as annotated unique rearrangements over total unique productive rearrangements; depth was the summed frequency of those rearrangements. Group comparisons of TCR breadth used two-sided Wilcoxon rank-sum tests. What TCRdb holds here is the immuneACCESS table cut down to in-frame rearrangements. Part of the clones is not present; checked against another copy, under half of the missing clones reflect an unresolved V gene, and the others are unexplained. V, J and clone size are taken as reported in that table, and D and trimming were inferred from the DNA itself. The sample includes about 390,000 clones, with approximately 91% observed a single time. The ten top clones hold 3.5% of the sample.

This sample was taken from a study of Ad26.COV2.S vaccination and SARS-CoV-2 variants listed by TCRdb under 2021. Turning to the overall study: Donors in the vaccine arm were drawn from COV1001, a phase I-IIa trial of Ad26.COV2.S in healthy adults that was multicentre, randomized, double-blind and placebo-controlled. Ad26.COV2.S was administered intramuscularly at a dose of 5x10^10 or 1x10^11 viral particles, either as one shot or as two shots given 56 days apart. The specificity and breadth of SARS-CoV-2-reactive T cell receptors after Ad26.COV2.S vaccination were assessed by TCRbeta repertoire sequencing. A total of around 32 samples were included in the TCR-sequenced set, comprising around 19 Ad26.COV2.S vaccine recipients, 5 placebo recipients and 8 SARS-CoV-2 convalescent individuals. Participants in the trial were split at random into five groups of five each, receiving low-dose or high-dose Ad26.COV2.S once or twice, or else placebo on both occasions. Throughout the experiments and outcome assessment, investigators stayed blinded to trial group allocation. The study at large found these results: Higher spike-specific TCR breadth was observed in Ad26.COV2.S recipients than in placebo recipients (P = 0.0014). After vaccination, substantial breadth of spike-specific CD8+ and CD4+ T cell responses was reported. Comparable non-spike TCR breadth was observed between vaccine and placebo recipients, consistent with only spike being contained in the vaccine. According to the authors, total T cell responses may have been underestimated by the TCR breadth and depth analyses. Comparing responses between vaccine doses or regimens was not something the study was powered to do.

In the paper's terms, the treatment or condition label means: roughly 20 received Ad26.COV2.S at low or high dose, single or two shots; roughly 5 received placebo; per-sample allocation not given. Repertoires of vaccine and placebo recipients were sequenced from samples taken on day 63 after the first injection. In Cohort 1b, 25 or so adults aged 18-55 years were enrolled at a single site in Boston, USA, between 29 July and 7 August 2020. Ad26.COV2.S consisted of a replication-incompetent adenovirus type 26 vector by which a prefusion-stabilized SARS-CoV-2 spike protein from the original Wuhan strain was expressed. The sample was peripheral blood, taken in a trial of Ad26.COV2.S vaccine versus placebo. This TCR was sampled from a person between 18 and 60 years old who received the Ad26.COV2.S COVID-19 vaccine or a placebo.

The CDR3 region reads CASSLGGGLISADTQYF. At the DNA level, the sequence is TGTGCCAGCAGCTTGGGCGGGGGGTTAATATCGGCAGATACGCAGTATTTT. In this chain, TRBV7-6 is recombined with TRBJ2-3, and 8 junctional nucleotides match TRBD2. There are 17 amino acids in the CDR3, from cysteine to phenylalanine inclusive. Only the CDR3 portion is preserved as DNA: 51 bases, with reading frame beginning at the first base. V is cut back by 3 bases and J by 4 bases, with 12 bases in the junction unmatched. According to the germline V gene, CDR1 reads SGHVS and CDR2 reads FNYEAQ.